These 15 T cell receptor beta chains were all obtained from the same sample, sequenced in a study of blood T cell repertoires in COVID-19. Assay used: immunoSEQ multiplex PCR; TCRdb lists only in-frame clones, some missing. The data contain about 410,000 clones, about 88% of them singletons. The sequenced sample was peripheral blood. These receptor sequences come from a woman in her forties with COVID-19, enrolled during active disease.

This chain uses TRBV27 with TRBJ2-7; D is possibly TRBD2 (5 bases). The germline CDR1 and CDR2 sequences are MNHEY and SMNVEV (reference sequence). V dropped 5 bases and J dropped 1 base, with 18 bases sitting between them. The CDR3 loop spans 16 amino acids. CDR3 nucleotide sequence: TGTGCCAGCAGTACCGTGACGGGGATCTTATCCTACGAGCAGTACTTC. Translated, it gives CASSTVTGILSYEQYF.

The rearrangement links TRBV7-8 to TRBJ2-7; 8 bases map to TRBD1. The germline V gene encodes CDR1 SGHVS and CDR2 FQNEAQ. This CDR3 contains 14 residues. Trimming cost V 6 bases and J 4 bases; bases outside gene matches: 8. DNA of the CDR3: TGTGCCAGCAGTCATGGACAGGGACGATACGAGCAGTACTTC. This codes for CASSHGQGRYEQYF.

The J gene is TRBJ1-2, the V gene TRBV4-1, with D maybe TRBD1 (6 bases). The CDR3 is 14 residues long. V lost 0 bases to trimming and J lost 3 bases, with 8 bases between them. Per germline, CDR1 MGHRA and CDR2 YSYEKL. CDR3 protein: CASSQDSGDYGYTF. Here the CDR3 DNA reads TGCGCCAGCAGCCAAGATTCAGGGGACTATGGCTACACCTTC.

This clone was picked up one time. The V gene is TRBV10-3, the J gene TRBJ1-5, with 8 bases identical to TRBD1. The CDR3 has 15 residues. CDR1 ENHRY and CDR2 SYGVKD come from the germline V gene. Germline trimming cut 4 bases from V and 0 bases from J; bases unmatched to any gene: 2. CDR3 sequence reads: CAISATGDSNQPQHF. The CDR3, as DNA: TGTGCCATCAGTGCGACAGGGGATAGCAATCAGCCCCAGCATTTT.

This sequence joins TRBV18 and TRBJ2-7; 8 bases fit TRBD2. CDR1 KGHSH and CDR2 LQKENI come from the germline V gene. The CDR3 runs to 16 residues. V shed 0 bases and J 5 bases; nucleotides not matched to a gene: 9. The CDR3 coding sequence is TGTGCCAGCTCACCACCGGCGGGGGGAGAGGGGAACGAGCAGTACTTC. Protein: CASSPPAGGEGNEQYF.

J is TRBJ2-2 and V is TRBV7-7, with a weak D call TRBD1 (6 bases). The CDR3 is 13 residues long. Germline V gene sequence: CDR1 SSHAT, CDR2 FNYEAQ (reference sequence). Deletions cut 10 bases from V and 3 bases from J, with 12 bases between. The CDR3 here is CAIPHRDTGELFF. The CDR3 region has the DNA TGTGCCATTCCCCACAGGGACACCGGGGAGCTGTTTTTT.

In DNA, the CDR3 is TGTGCCAGCAGTCAAGATGGCGGGACAGGCGGTTATGGCTACACCTTC. Translated, it gives CASSQDGGTGGYGYTF. The gene calls are TRBV6-1 and TRBJ1-2, with 8 bases lining up with TRBD1. The trim removed 5 bases at V and 5 bases at J, leaving 13 bases unmatched. The CDR3 runs 16 residues. From germline, CDR1 is MNHNS and CDR2 SASEGT.

Of note for this clone: Other DNA sequences from this sample encode an identical CDR3 as well. The chain carries TRBV6-2 or TRBV6-3 and TRBJ1-5; TRBD1 is a possible D gene (6 bases). The CDR3 length is 16 residues. Germline V lookup: CDR1 MNHEY, CDR2 SVGEGT. V was trimmed by 0 bases and J by 3 bases, leaving 12 bases between them. CDR3 in amino acids: CASSYSGRGPNQPQHF. The DNA for the CDR3 is TGTGCCAGCAGTTACTCGGGCAGGGGCCCCAATCAGCCCCAGCATTTT.

The chain uses TRBV7-8 and TRBJ2-7; D unclear. Germline CDR1 SGHVS, CDR2 FQNEAQ. V gave up 5 bases and J gave up 7 bases, with 9 bases separating them. This CDR3 has 11 residues. The CDR3 loop reads CASSATREQYF. CDR3 sequence (DNA): TGTGCCAGCAGCGCCACGAGGGAGCAGTACTTC.

The gene calls are TRBV5-1 and TRBJ1-3; D is ambiguous. Germline CDR1 is SGHRS and CDR2 is YFSETQ. Trimming pared 0 bases from V and 0 bases from J, leaving 10 bases between. The CDR3 spans 16 residues. This CDR3 is CASSLAGKNSGNTIYF. The CDR3 DNA is TGCGCCAGCAGCTTGGCCGGGAAGAACTCTGGAAACACCATATATTTT.

This chain links TRBV7-9 with TRBJ1-3; no firm D call. Germline V CDR1 and CDR2: SEHNR, FQNEAQ (reference sequence). Trimming shortened V by 2 bases and J by 4 bases, and 9 bases separated the two germline ends. The CDR3 runs 14 residues. In nucleotides, the CDR3 is TGTGCCAGCAGCTTACTAGGTCCCGGAAACACCATATATTTT. Protein sequence: CASSLLGPGNTIYF.

J is TRBJ2-3 and V is TRBV6-1; 10 bases line up with TRBD2. This CDR3 has 17 residues. J was trimmed by 5 bases and V by 1 base; bases with no gene match: 9. From germline, CDR1 is MNHNS and CDR2 SASEGT. CDR3 protein: CASSEVASGGGKDTQYF. In DNA form, the CDR3 reads TGTGCCAGCAGTGAAGTGGCTAGCGGGGGTGGAAAAGATACGCAGTATTTT.

The rearrangement uses TRBV7-2 and TRBJ1-5; no clear D gene. The CDR3 totals 14 residues. Trimming took 5 bases from V and 5 from J, leaving 13 bases between them. Germline-derived CDR1 and CDR2 are SGHTA and FQGNSA. Written as DNA, the CDR3 is TGTGCCAGCAGCCAGCAGGCCGAATATCAGCCCCAGCATTTT. Translation: CASSQQAEYQPQHF.

This clone appeared once. The chain employs TRBV10-3 and TRBJ2-2, with 9 bases lining up with TRBD2. Germline V lookup: CDR1 ENHRY, CDR2 SYGVKD. There are 14 residues in the CDR3. Trimming removed 10 bases from V and 6 bases from J; junction bases left unmatched: 9. The CDR3 sequence is CATGTSSGAGELFF. Written as DNA, the CDR3 is TGTGCCACCGGGACTAGCTCAGGGGCCGGGGAGCTGTTTTTT.

This clone was counted a single time. This chain uses TRBV5-4 with TRBJ2-1, with TRBD1 as a possible D gene (5 bases). Germline values: CDR1 SGHNT, CDR2 YYREEE (reference sequence). The V end was cut by 3 bases, the J end by 4 bases, with 17 bases between. This CDR3 is built from 16 residues. CDR3 bases: TGTGCCAGCAGCTGGGTAAGGGGTAGCTCGTACAATGAGCAGTTCTTC. It translates to CASSWVRGSSYNEQFF.